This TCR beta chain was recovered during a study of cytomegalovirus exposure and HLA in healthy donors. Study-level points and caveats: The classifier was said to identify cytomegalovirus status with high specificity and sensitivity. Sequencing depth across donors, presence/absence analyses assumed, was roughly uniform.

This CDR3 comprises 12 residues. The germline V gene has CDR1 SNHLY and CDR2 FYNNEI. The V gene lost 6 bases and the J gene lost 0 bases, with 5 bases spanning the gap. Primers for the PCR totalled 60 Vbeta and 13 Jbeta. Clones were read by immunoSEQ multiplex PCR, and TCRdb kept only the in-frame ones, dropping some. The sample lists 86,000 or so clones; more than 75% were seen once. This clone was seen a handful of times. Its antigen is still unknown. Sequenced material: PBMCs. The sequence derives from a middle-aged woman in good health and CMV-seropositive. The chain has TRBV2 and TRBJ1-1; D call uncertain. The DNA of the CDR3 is TGTGCCAGCAGGGCCATGAACACTGAAGCTTTCTTT. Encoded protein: CASRAMNTEAFF. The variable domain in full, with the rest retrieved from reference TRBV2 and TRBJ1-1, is EPEVTQTPSHQVTQMGQEVILRCVPISNHLYFYWYRQILGQKVEFLVSFYNNEISEKSEIFDDQFSVERPDGSNFTLKIRSTKLEDSAMYFCASRAMNTEAFFGQGTRLTVV.